This entry lists 19 T cell receptor beta chains sequenced from one sample in a study of blood T cells in healthy people across ages. Together with a sample-barcoded 5' primer, a J-beta primer mix was included in a second PCR lasting about 7 to 11 cycles. MiXCR was run by TCRdb on the 5' RACE reads, yielding one entry per CDR3 protein. This table has 1,800,000 or so distinct CDR3 sequences, 30% to 40% appearing once. The sequenced sample was blood. The origin of the receptors is a human donor in good health.

V is TRBV6-5 and J is TRBJ1-2, with 7 bases aligning to TRBD1. Germline CDR1 and CDR2: MNHEY and SVGAGI. The CDR3 spans 14 residues. With V trimmed by 6 bases and J by 2 bases, 6 bases remained unmatched. This chain's CDR3 is CASRLTGWNYGYTF. The CDR3 bases are TGTGCCAGCAGGCTGACAGGGTGGAACTATGGCTACACCTTC.

The chain joins TRBV2 to TRBJ1-5; D not certain. Germline V CDR1 and CDR2: SNHLY, FYNNEI. Trimming removed 1 base at V and 6 bases at J, with 7 bases between. CDR3 size: 13 residues. CDR3 nucleotide sequence: TGTGCCAGCAGTGAAGGCAGGTCTCAGCCCCAGCATTTT. Protein product: CASSEGRSQPQHF.

The rearrangement joins TRBV7-2 to TRBJ2-5; 9 bases align to TRBD2. The V segment lost 7 bases and the J segment 1 base; nucleotides outside the gene matches: 4. Germline CDR1 reads SGHTA; CDR2 reads FQGNSA. This CDR3 comprises 14 residues. This CDR3 reads CASNLAGSQETQYF. CDR3 coding DNA: TGTGCCAGCAACCTAGCGGGGAGCCAAGAGACCCAGTACTTC.

This clonotype was observed a few times. The chain combines TRBV5-5 with TRBJ1-2, with no clear D. Trimming removed 0 bases at V and 12 bases at J, with 9 bases between. Germline V gene sequence: CDR1 SGHKS, CDR2 YYEKEE (reference sequence). The CDR3 is 11 residues long. The CDR3 loop reads CASSLDGLHTF. CDR3 nucleotides: TGTGCCAGCAGCTTGGATGGGTTACACACCTTC.

This chain's CDR3 is CASKPRVRGRGEQFF. The CDR3 nucleotides read TGTGCCAGCAAGCCCCGCGTAAGGGGCCGAGGTGAGCAGTTCTTC. This rearrangement joins TRBV28 to TRBJ2-1; weak D call: TRBD1 (5 bases). The V end lost 7 bases, the J end lost 9 bases, and 22 bases lay between the germline ends. This CDR3 is 15 amino acids long. The V gene's germline CDR1 is MDHEN and CDR2 SYDVKM.

The gene calls are TRBV10-3 and TRBJ2-7; TRBD1 matches at 7 bases. CDR1 and CDR2 from the germline V gene are ENHRY and SYGVKD. There are 18 residues in the CDR3. After removal of 1 base from V and 1 base from J, the junction contained 13 bases not matched to a gene. The CDR3 here is CAISEYYLPQGRSYEQYF. CDR3 in DNA: TGTGCCATCAGTGAGTATTACCTTCCACAGGGGCGGTCCTACGAGCAGTACTTC.

This clonotype was detected only a few times. V and J are TRBV4-1 and TRBJ2-5, with TRBD2 matching 7 bases. Germline assignment: CDR1 MGHRA and CDR2 YSYEKL. CDR3 length equals 17 residues. J was trimmed by 1 base and V by 0 bases; bases with no gene match: 8. This chain's CDR3 is CASSQDTGGDLQETQYF. As DNA, the CDR3 is TGCGCCAGCAGCCAAGATACGGGAGGCGATCTCCAAGAGACCCAGTACTTC.

The chain combines TRBV11-2 with TRBJ1-1, with unresolved D. The germline V gene encodes CDR1 SGHAT and CDR2 FQNNGV. Trimming stripped 3 bases from V and 5 bases from J, with 10 bases between. This CDR3 contains 13 residues. The CDR3: CASSLRIGTEAFF. The DNA for the CDR3 is TGTGCCAGCAGCTTGAGGATTGGGACTGAAGCTTTCTTT.

The chain has TRBV4-3 and TRBJ2-7, with a weak D call TRBD1 (6 bases). There are 18 residues in the CDR3. Trimming left V 0 bases short and J 1 base short, with 19 bases between. Per the germline V gene, CDR1 is LGHNA and CDR2 is YSLEER. CDR3 nucleotide sequence: TGCGCCAGCAGCCAAGAAAGGCTTGTCTTAGACAGGTCCTACGAGCAGTACTTC. This translates into CASSQERLVLDRSYEQYF.

This clonotype was detected ten times or more. The rearrangement joins TRBV24-1 to TRBJ2-1; possible D gene TRBD1, 5 bases. V lost 3 bases to trimming and J lost 0 bases, with 8 bases between them. Germline CDR1 is KGHDR and CDR2 is SFDVKD. The CDR3 has 15 residues. The CDR3 protein is CATSDQGSSYNEQFF. The DNA for the CDR3 is TGTGCCACCAGTGATCAGGGATCCTCCTACAATGAGCAGTTCTTC.

The table lists this clonotype with a few counts. A junction end diverges from the germline sequence, so it may reflect a read error. The V and J genes are TRBV5-1 and TRBJ1-1; D gene ambiguous. This CDR3 has 14 residues. Germline V lookup: CDR1 SGHRS, CDR2 YFSETQ. The CDR3: CASSLAVGNTEAFF. CDR3 coding DNA: TGTGCCAGCAGTCTCGCCGTGGGGAACACTGAAGCTTTCTTT. Drawing the rest from reference TRBV5-1 and TRBJ1-1, the complete variable domain is KAGVTQTPRYLIKTRGQQVTLSCSPISGHRSVSWYQQTPGQGLQFLFEYFSETQRNKGNFPGRFSGRQFSNSRSEMNVSTLELGDSALYLCASSLAVGNTEAFFGQGTRLTVV.

The sample holds a few counts of this clonotype. This sequence joins TRBV20-1 and TRBJ1-2; TRBD1 agrees at 7 bases. The CDR3 consists of 12 residues. J lost 9 bases, V lost 3 bases, and 7 bases had no gene match. CDR1 and CDR2 (germline): DFQATT, SNEGSKA (reference sequence). The CDR3: CSARGQITSYTF. The CDR3 DNA is TGCAGTGCTAGGGGACAGATAACTAGCTACACCTTC.

This rearrangement joins TRBV18 to TRBJ2-7; 10 bases match TRBD1. V trimming: 4 bases; J trimming: 3 bases; junction bases outside the gene matches: 6. This CDR3 is 15 amino acids long. Germline values: CDR1 KGHSH, CDR2 LQKENI. The CDR3 region has the DNA TGTGCCAGCTCACAACCGGGACAGGGGCACTACGAGCAGTACTTC. Amino acid sequence: CASSQPGQGHYEQYF.

The V and J genes are TRBV10-3 and TRBJ2-3, with 10 bases lining up with TRBD2. The CDR3 length is 17 residues. Germline V gives CDR1 ENHRY, CDR2 SYGVKD. J lost 0 bases, V lost 7 bases, and 10 bases had no gene match. CDR3 coding DNA: TGTGCCATCAACAGCCAACCTAGCGGGGGTAGCACAGATACGCAGTATTTT. Its translation: CAINSQPSGGSTDTQYF.

The chain recombines TRBV20-1 with TRBJ2-1; 11 nucleotides align to TRBD2. Germline CDR1 and CDR2: DFQATT and SNEGSKA (reference sequence). The CDR3 runs 14 residues. V was clipped by 4 bases and J by 6 bases; unmatched bases: 5. The CDR3 DNA reads TGCAGTGCTAAGCGACTAGCGGGGATCAATGAGCAGTTCTTC. Protein sequence: CSAKRLAGINEQFF.

Regarding this clonotype: A read error may account for a junction end that differs from germline. J is TRBJ2-3 and V is TRBV27, with a tentative D call TRBD1 (5 bases). The CDR3 has 14 amino acids. The germline V gene encodes CDR1 MNHEY and CDR2 SMNVEV (reference sequence). For the CDR3, the DNA is TGTGCCAGCGCCCGTGGGGCCCGAACAGATACGCTGTATTTT. Encoded protein: CASARGARTDTLYF.

The chain combines TRBV30 with TRBJ2-3; D is undetermined. The germline V gene has CDR1 GTSNPN and CDR2 SVGIG (reference sequence). V was cut by 0 bases and J by 0 bases, with 7 bases left in between. This CDR3 region has 14 residues. DNA for the CDR3: TGTGCCTGGAGTGTCATGGAGAGCACAGATACGCAGTATTTT. Protein sequence: CAWSVMESTDTQYF.

This clonotype was seen a handful of times. The rearrangement links TRBV6-2 or TRBV6-3 to TRBJ2-1; TRBD2 agrees at 7 bases. Germline lookup yields CDR1 MNHEY and CDR2 SVGEGT. V lost 2 bases and J lost 7; bases outside the gene matches: 8. The length of the CDR3 is 15 residues. The CDR3 is CASSYGLGLGNEQFF. The CDR3 nucleotides read TGTGCCAGCAGTTACGGACTAGGCTTGGGTAATGAGCAGTTCTTC.

CDR3 in amino acids: CASSIGQLNYGYTF. The CDR3 bases are TGTGCCAGCAGCATTGGACAGCTTAACTATGGCTACACCTTC. The chain employs TRBV12-3 or TRBV12-4 and TRBJ1-2; D is possibly TRBD1 (6 bases). The CDR3 loop spans 14 amino acids. The V end lost 6 bases, the J end lost 1 base, and 12 bases lay between the germline ends.